Below, one T cell receptor beta chain is given with its context. Germline assignment: CDR1 SGHAT and CDR2 FQNNGV. This CDR3 is 15 amino acids long. Trimming at V came to 4 bases and at J to 6 bases, leaving 7 bases not matched to a gene. These data come from a study of cytomegalovirus exposure and HLA in healthy donors. 60 Vbeta and 13 Jbeta primers were used in PCR. Sequenced by immunoSEQ multiplex PCR; TCRdb stores in-frame clones only, minus some. The sample lists approximately 130,000 clones, 75% to 85% occurring once. The source material was PBMCs. The J gene is TRBJ2-2, the V gene TRBV11-2; 8 bases are a match to TRBD2. The receptor comes from a woman aged 45-60 years in good health and CMV-seropositive. The CDR3 DNA sequence: TGTGCCAGCAGCTCAGGGCGGGAGGTAGCCGGGGAGCTGTTTTTT. The encoded protein is CASSSGREVAGELFF.